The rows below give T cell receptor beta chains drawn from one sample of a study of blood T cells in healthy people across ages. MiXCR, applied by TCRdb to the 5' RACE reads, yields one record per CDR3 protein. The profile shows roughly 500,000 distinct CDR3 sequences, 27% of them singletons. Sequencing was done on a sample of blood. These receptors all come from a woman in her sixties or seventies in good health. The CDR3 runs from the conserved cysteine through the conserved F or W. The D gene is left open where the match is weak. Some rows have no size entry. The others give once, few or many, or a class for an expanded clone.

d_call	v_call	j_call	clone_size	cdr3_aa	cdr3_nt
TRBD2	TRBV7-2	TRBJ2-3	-	CASSLSRTRGYF	TGTGCCAGCAGCTTATCTCGGACTAGAGGATATTTT
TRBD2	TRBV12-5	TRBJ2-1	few	CASGQGTSGNNEQFF	TGTGCTAGTGGTCAAGGGACTAGCGGGAACAATGAGCAGTTCTTC
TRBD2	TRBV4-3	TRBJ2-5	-	CASSQVLAGSRETQYF	TGCGCCAGCAGCCAAGTACTAGCGGGGTCCAGGGAGACCCAGTACTTC
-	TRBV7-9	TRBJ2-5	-	CASSPPPVGAETQYF	TGTGCCAGCAGCCCTCCCCCGGTGGGAGCAGAGACCCAGTACTTC
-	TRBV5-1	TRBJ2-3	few	CASSFGHRTDTQYF	TGTGCCAGCAGCTTCGGACACCGCACAGATACGCAGTATTTT
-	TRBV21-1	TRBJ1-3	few	CASSKLSHRGNTIYF	TGTGCCAGCAGCAAATTAAGCCACCGGGGAAACACCATATATTTT
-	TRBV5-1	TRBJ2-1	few	CASSRGGPSHYNEQFF	TGCGCCAGCAGCCGAGGAGGGCCTTCCCACTACAATGAGCAGTTCTTC
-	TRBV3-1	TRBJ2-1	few	CASSQAVLAWNEQFF	TGTGCCAGCAGCCAAGCCGTCCTAGCGTGGAATGAGCAGTTCTTC
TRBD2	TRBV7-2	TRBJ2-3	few	CASSFTGLAGGRGDTQYF	TGTGCCAGCAGCTTTACAGGGCTAGCGGGGGGTCGGGGAGATACGCAGTATTTT
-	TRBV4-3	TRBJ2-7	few	CASSQDYRSSGKNYEQYF	TGCGCCAGCAGCCAAGATTATAGGTCTTCAGGGAAGAACTACGAGCAGTACTTC
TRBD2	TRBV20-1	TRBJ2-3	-	CSASRASGPTDTQYF	TGCAGTGCTAGTAGGGCTAGCGGGCCAACAGATACGCAGTATTTT
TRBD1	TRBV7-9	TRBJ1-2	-	CASSRQGIGYGYTF	TGTGCCAGCAGCCGACAGGGAATAGGCTATGGCTACACCTTC
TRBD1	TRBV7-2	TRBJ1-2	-	CASSLVRTGGLNGYTF	TGTGCCAGCAGCTTAGTAAGGACAGGGGGTTTGAATGGCTACACCTTC
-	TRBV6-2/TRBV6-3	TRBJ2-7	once	CASSYMDSEQYF	TGTGCCAGCAGTTATATGGACAGCGAGCAGTACTTC
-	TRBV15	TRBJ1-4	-	CATSREAGFSRKLFF	TGTGCCACCAGCAGAGAGGCGGGGTTCTCTAGAAAACTGTTTTTT
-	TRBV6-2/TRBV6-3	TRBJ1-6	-	CASRRGNSPLHF	TGTGCCAGCAGGAGGGGGAATTCACCCCTCCACTTT
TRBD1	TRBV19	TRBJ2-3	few	CASRSTGAKDTQYF	TGTGCCAGTCGTTCGACAGGGGCGAAGGATACGCAGTATTTT
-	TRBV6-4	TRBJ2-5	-	CASSQPRRAQETQYF	TGTGCCAGCAGTCAACCTAGGAGGGCCCAAGAGACCCAGTACTTC
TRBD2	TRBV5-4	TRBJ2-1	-	CASSLSAGGSYNEQFF	TGTGCCAGCAGCTTGTCGGCGGGGGGCTCCTACAATGAGCAGTTCTTC
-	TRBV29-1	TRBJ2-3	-	CSVSAGEVTDTQYF	TGCAGCGTAAGCGCCGGGGAAGTGACAGATACGCAGTATTTT
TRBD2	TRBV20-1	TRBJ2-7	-	CSAPRTSGGPSYEQYF	TGCAGTGCTCCAAGGACTAGCGGGGGGCCCTCCTACGAGCAGTACTTC
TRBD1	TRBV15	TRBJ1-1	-	CATSRGDRYTETFF	TGTGCCACCAGCAGAGGGGACAGATACACTGAAACTTTCTTT
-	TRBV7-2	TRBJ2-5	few	CASSHYSSDETQYF	TGTGCCAGCAGCCATTACAGTAGTGATGAGACCCAGTACTTC
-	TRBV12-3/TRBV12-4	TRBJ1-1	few	CASSTRSGTNTEAFF	TGTGCCAGCAGTACCCGTAGCGGGACGAACACTGAAGCTTTCTTT
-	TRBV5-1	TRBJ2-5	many	CASSWDILKETQYF	TGCGCCAGCAGCTGGGACATCCTGAAAGAGACCCAGTACTTC